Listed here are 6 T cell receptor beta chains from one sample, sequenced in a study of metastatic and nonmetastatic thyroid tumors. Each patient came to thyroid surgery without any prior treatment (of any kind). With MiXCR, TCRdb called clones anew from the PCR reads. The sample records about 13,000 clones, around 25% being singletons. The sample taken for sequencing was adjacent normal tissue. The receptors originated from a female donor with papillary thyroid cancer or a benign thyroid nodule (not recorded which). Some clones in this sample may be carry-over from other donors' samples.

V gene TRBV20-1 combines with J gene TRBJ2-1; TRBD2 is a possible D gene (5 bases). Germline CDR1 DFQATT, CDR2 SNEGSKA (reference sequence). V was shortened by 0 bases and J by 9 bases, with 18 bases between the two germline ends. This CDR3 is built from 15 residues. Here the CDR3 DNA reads TGCAGTGCTAGAGATGGGAGAGTAGGAGTCGGTGAGCAGTTCTTC. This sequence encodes CSARDGRVGVGEQFF.

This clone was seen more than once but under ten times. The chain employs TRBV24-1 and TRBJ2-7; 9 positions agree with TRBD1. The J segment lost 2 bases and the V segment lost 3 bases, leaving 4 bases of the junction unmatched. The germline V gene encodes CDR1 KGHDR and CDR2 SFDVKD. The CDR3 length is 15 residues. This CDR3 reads CATSDPGTGTYEQYF. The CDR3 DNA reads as TGTGCCACCAGTGATCCAGGGACAGGGACCTACGAGCAGTACTTC.

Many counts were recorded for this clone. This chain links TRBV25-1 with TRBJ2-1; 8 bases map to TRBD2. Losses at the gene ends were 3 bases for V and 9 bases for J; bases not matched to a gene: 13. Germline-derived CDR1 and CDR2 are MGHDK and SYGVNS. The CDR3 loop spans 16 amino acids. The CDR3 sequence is CASSDLSLSGTSEQFF. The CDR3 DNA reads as TGTGCCAGCAGTGATCTCTCCCTAAGCGGGACTAGTGAGCAGTTCTTC.

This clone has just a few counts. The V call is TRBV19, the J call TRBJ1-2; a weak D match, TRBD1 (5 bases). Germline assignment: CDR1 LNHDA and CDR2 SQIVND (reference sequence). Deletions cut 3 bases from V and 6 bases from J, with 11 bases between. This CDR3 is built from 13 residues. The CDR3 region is CASSIGAHHGYTF. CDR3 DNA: TGTGCCAGTAGTATTGGGGCTCACCATGGCTACACCTTC.

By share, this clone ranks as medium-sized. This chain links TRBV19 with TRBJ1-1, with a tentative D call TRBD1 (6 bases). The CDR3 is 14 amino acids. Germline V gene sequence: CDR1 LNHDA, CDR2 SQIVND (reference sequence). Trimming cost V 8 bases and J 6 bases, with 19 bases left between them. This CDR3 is CASVWGQGSPEAFF. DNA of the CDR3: TGTGCCAGTGTTTGGGGGCAGGGTAGCCCTGAAGCTTTCTTT.

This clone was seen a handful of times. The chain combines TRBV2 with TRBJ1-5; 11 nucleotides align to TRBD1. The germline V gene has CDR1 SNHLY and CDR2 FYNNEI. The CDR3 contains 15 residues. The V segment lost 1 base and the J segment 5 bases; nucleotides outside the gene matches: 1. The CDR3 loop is CASSEGTGGDQPQHF. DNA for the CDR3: TGTGCCAGCAGTGAAGGGACAGGGGGCGATCAGCCCCAGCATTTT.